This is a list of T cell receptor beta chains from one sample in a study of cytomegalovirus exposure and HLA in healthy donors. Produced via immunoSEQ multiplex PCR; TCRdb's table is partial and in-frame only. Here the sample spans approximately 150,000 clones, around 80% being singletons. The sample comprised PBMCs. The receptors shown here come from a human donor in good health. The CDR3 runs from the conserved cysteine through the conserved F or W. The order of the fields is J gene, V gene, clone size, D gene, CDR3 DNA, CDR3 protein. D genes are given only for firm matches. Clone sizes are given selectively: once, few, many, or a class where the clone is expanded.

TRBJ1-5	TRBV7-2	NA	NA	TGTGCCAGCTGTCACCCAGGCAATCAGCCCCAGCATTTT	CASCHPGNQPQHF
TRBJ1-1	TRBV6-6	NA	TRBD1	TGTGCCAGCACCTCGGACAGGCAGGGGACTGAAGCTTTCTTT	CASTSDRQGTEAFF
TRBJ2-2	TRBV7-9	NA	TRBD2	TGTGCCAGCAGCCCGCGGGGGGGCCGTAACACCGGGGAGCTGTTTTTT	CASSPRGGRNTGELFF
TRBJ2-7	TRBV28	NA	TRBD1	TGTGCCAGCAGCGGACCCCGGACAGGCTCTTCAGGGGAGCAGTACTTC	CASSGPRTGSSGEQYF
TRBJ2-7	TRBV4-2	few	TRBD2	TGTGCCAGCAGCCAAGGTCCGGGACTAGCGGCCTACGAGCAGTACTTC	CASSQGPGLAAYEQYF
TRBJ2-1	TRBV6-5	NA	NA	TGTGCCAGCCAAATTTATAGCGGAAATTACAATGAGCAGTTCTTC	CASQIYSGNYNEQFF
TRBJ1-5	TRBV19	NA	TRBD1	TGTGCCAGTAAGCCTCGGGACAGGGGGCCAGGTGGCAATCAGCCCCAGCATTTT	CASKPRDRGPGGNQPQHF
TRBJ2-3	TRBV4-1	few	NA	TGCGCCAGCAGCCAATATGAGGTCCGCACAGATACGCAGTATTTT	CASSQYEVRTDTQYF
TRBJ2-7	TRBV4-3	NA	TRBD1	TGCGCCAGCAGCCAAGATGGTCAGGGGGTCTACGAGCAGTACTTC	CASSQDGQGVYEQYF
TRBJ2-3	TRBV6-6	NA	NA	TGTGCCAGCAGCCCCGCCGGCGGAGATACGCAGTATTTT	CASSPAGGDTQYF